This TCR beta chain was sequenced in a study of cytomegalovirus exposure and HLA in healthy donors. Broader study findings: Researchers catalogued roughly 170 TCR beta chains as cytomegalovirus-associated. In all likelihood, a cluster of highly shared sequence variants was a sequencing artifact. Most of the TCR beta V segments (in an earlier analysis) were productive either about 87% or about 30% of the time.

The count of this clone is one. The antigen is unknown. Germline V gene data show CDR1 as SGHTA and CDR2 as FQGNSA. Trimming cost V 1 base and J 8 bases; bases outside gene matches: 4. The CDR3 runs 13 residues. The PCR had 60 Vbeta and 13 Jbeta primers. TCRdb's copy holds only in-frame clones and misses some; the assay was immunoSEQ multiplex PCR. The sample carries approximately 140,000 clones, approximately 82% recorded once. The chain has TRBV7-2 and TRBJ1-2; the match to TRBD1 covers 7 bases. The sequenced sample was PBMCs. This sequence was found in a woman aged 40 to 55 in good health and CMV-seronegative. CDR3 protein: CASSLDRGGGYTF. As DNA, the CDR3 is TGTGCCAGCAGCTTAGACAGGGGAGGAGGCTACACCTTC.